This is a list of T cell receptor beta chains from one sample in a study of identical twins. TCRdb re-analysed the 5' RACE reads in MiXCR, keeping a single row per CDR3 protein. The table has some 260,000 distinct CDR3 sequences, over 12% seen once. What was sequenced was memory (CD45RO+) T cells sorted from blood. The source is a young woman in good health. CDR3s include the opening cysteine and the closing phenylalanine or tryptophan. The D gene is left open where the match is weak. Expanded clones are given a class, and other clones once, few, many or no size at all.

d_call	v_call	cdr3_length	j_call	clone_size	cdr3_aa	cdr3_nt
TRBD2	TRBV20-1	13	TRBJ2-5	many	CSGETSGKETQYF	TGCAGTGGGGAAACTAGCGGGAAAGAGACCCAGTACTTC
TRBD1	TRBV12-3/TRBV12-4	15	TRBJ1-5	NA	CASSPGTGNHQPQHF	TGTGCCAGCAGTCCGGGGACAGGGAACCATCAGCCCCAGCATTTT
NA	TRBV11-1	14	TRBJ2-7	NA	CASSVSRGSYEQYF	TGTGCCAGCAGCGTGTCGCGGGGCTCCTACGAGCAGTACTTC
NA	TRBV20-1	16	TRBJ2-3	NA	CSAHDSVTTSTDTQYF	TGCAGTGCTCATGATAGCGTAACCACTAGCACAGATACGCAGTATTTT
NA	TRBV20-1	12	TRBJ1-5	NA	CSGRESNQPQHF	TGCAGTGGAAGGGAAAGCAATCAGCCCCAGCATTTT
NA	TRBV7-8	16	TRBJ2-2	few	CASSLDRTVNTGELFF	TGTGCCAGCAGCTTAGACAGGACGGTGAACACCGGGGAGCTGTTTTTT
NA	TRBV20-1	16	TRBJ2-3	few	CSARDLRHGSTDTQYF	TGCAGTGCTAGAGATCTACGGCATGGAAGCACAGATACGCAGTATTTT
NA	TRBV7-9	16	TRBJ2-4	few	CASSHSQGPTKNIQYF	TGTGCCAGCAGCCACTCGCAGGGACCAACCAAAAACATTCAGTACTTC
NA	TRBV3-1	17	TRBJ2-3	NA	CASSLHFTGPDGDTQYF	TGTGCCAGCAGCCTTCATTTTACAGGACCCGACGGAGATACGCAGTATTTT
NA	TRBV6-2/TRBV6-3	15	TRBJ2-5	few	CASSYSEGSLRTQYF	TGTGCCAGCAGTTACTCGGAGGGATCCTTGAGGACCCAGTACTTC